A selection of T cell receptor beta chains follows, all from one sample in a study of technical replicates of blood from several donors. TCRdb's copy holds only in-frame clones and misses some; the assay was immunoSEQ multiplex PCR. The table includes approximately 73,000 clones, around 96% detected once. The specimen was T cells isolated from PBMCs. These receptors all stem from a human donor in good health. Both conserved end residues are part of each CDR3. The D gene is left open where the match is weak. Clone size appears in some rows only: once, few, many, or a class for an expanded clone.

clone_size cdr3_length d_call j_call v_call cdr3_aa cdr3_nt
NA 15 NA TRBJ2-7 TRBV7-2 CASSFSVGGTYEQYF TGTGCCAGCAGCTTTAGTGTCGGCGGGACCTACGAGCAGTACTTC
once 15 NA TRBJ1-2 TRBV27 CASSPILVGSYGYTF TGTGCCAGCAGTCCTATTCTGGTAGGGAGCTATGGCTACACCTTC
NA 15 NA TRBJ2-7 TRBV5-1 CASSLAGLQPYEQYF TGCGCCAGCAGCTTGGCGGGACTTCAGCCTTACGAGCAGTACTTC
few 16 TRBD1 TRBJ1-2 TRBV9 CASSAERTGYNYGYTF TGTGCCAGCAGCGCCGAGAGGACAGGGTACAACTATGGCTACACCTTC
NA 17 TRBD2 TRBJ2-7 TRBV5-5 CASRGLAGGEGAYEQYF TGTGCCAGCAGAGGACTAGCGGGAGGAGAAGGTGCCTACGAGCAGTACTTC
once 16 TRBD1 TRBJ2-1 TRBV9 CASSLRQGRTYNEQFF TGTGCCAGCAGCTTACGACAGGGAAGAACCTACAATGAGCAGTTCTTC
NA 15 NA TRBJ2-5 TRBV7-2 CASSLLQVFRETQYF TGTGCCAGCAGCTTATTGCAGGTCTTTCGGGAGACCCAGTACTTC
NA 15 TRBD2 TRBJ2-4 TRBV6-1 CASSTNGLAQGIQYF TGTGCCAGCAGTACCAATGGACTAGCGCAGGGCATTCAGTACTTC
NA 18 TRBD2 TRBJ2-3 TRBV28 CASSSNRLLAGGVDTQYF TGTGCCAGCAGTTCCAACCGACTTCTAGCGGGAGGGGTAGATACGCAGTATTTT
NA 13 NA TRBJ2-7 TRBV2 CASSVGQNYEQYF TGTGCCAGCAGTGTGGGGCAGAACTACGAGCAGTACTTC
NA 17 TRBD1 TRBJ2-7 TRBV5-1 CASSLWLSDRETYEQYF TGCGCCAGCAGCTTGTGGTTATCGGACAGGGAAACCTACGAGCAGTACTTC
NA 13 NA TRBJ1-1 TRBV18 CASSPLDRQEAFF TGTGCCAGCTCACCTCTGGATAGACAAGAAGCTTTCTTT
once 13 NA TRBJ1-1 TRBV7-9 CASSYHGGTEAFF TGTGCCAGCAGCTACCACGGGGGGACTGAAGCTTTCTTT
NA 14 TRBD2 TRBJ2-3 TRBV7-2 CASTSSGRTDTQYF TGTGCCAGCACCTCTAGCGGGCGCACAGATACGCAGTATTTT
NA 13 TRBD1 TRBJ2-7 TRBV9 CASSPTTGDRQYF TGTGCCAGCAGCCCTACCACAGGGGATCGGCAGTACTTC
NA 18 TRBD2 TRBJ2-1 TRBV30 CAWRLVAGGLISYNEQFF TGTGCCTGGAGGTTGGTAGCGGGAGGGTTAATCTCCTACAATGAGCAGTTCTTC
NA 14 TRBD1 TRBJ2-7 TRBV7-9 CASSLGGQGAVQYF TGTGCCAGCAGCTTAGGGGGACAGGGGGCTGTGCAGTACTTC
NA 17 NA TRBJ1-1 TRBV4-3 CASSQGYEHFMNTEAFF TGCGCCAGCAGCCAAGGTTATGAACATTTCATGAACACTGAAGCTTTCTTT
NA 14 NA TRBJ2-5 TRBV9 CASSVGTEQETQYF TGTGCCAGCAGCGTAGGGACAGAGCAAGAGACCCAGTACTTC
NA 13 TRBD2 TRBJ2-7 TRBV27 CASSLGGGNEQYF TGTGCCAGCAGTTTAGGGGGAGGGAACGAGCAGTACTTC
NA 15 TRBD1 TRBJ1-4 TRBV19 CASSLYGQVNEKLFF TGTGCCAGTAGTCTTTACGGACAGGTTAATGAAAAACTGTTTTTT
NA 15 TRBD2 TRBJ2-1 TRBV28 CASSRLAGNYNEQFF TGTGCCAGCAGTAGACTAGCGGGTAACTACAATGAGCAGTTCTTC
NA 14 TRBD1 TRBJ2-7 TRBV30 CAWSAGTGTYEQYF TGTGCCTGGAGTGCCGGGACAGGAACCTACGAGCAGTACTTC
NA 15 TRBD1 TRBJ2-7 TRBV7-6 CASSLTGAKAYEQYF TGTGCCAGCAGCTTGACAGGGGCCAAAGCCTACGAGCAGTACTTC
NA 15 TRBD2 TRBJ2-3 TRBV16 CASSPRTSGTDTQYF TGTGCCAGCAGCCCGAGGACTAGCGGCACAGATACGCAGTATTTT
once 14 NA TRBJ2-3 TRBV10-3 CAISEAPSTDTQYF TGTGCCATCAGTGAGGCGCCTAGCACAGATACGCAGTATTTT
NA 15 NA TRBJ1-5 TRBV19 CASSSLLTYVQPQHF TGTGCCAGTAGTTCCCTTTTAACTTATGTTCAGCCCCAGCATTTT
NA 14 TRBD1 TRBJ2-1 TRBV10-3 CATTGQETYNEQFF TGTGCCACCACGGGACAGGAAACCTACAATGAGCAGTTCTTC
NA 14 TRBD1 TRBJ2-2 TRBV30 CAWSDRGSDGELFF TGTGCCTGGAGTGACAGGGGATCAGACGGGGAGCTGTTTTTT
NA 14 NA TRBJ1-4 TRBV27 CASRVLRGNEKLFF TGTGCCAGCAGGGTTCTACGGGGAAATGAAAAACTGTTTTTT
NA 14 NA TRBJ1-3 TRBV10-1 CASSVGASGNTIYF TGCGCCAGCAGTGTCGGAGCATCTGGAAACACCATATATTTT
NA 15 NA TRBJ2-1 TRBV2 CASSNSGGSYNEQFF TGTGCCAGCAGTAATAGCGGAGGCTCCTACAATGAGCAGTTCTTC
NA 13 NA TRBJ1-1 TRBV5-6 CASSFVSNTEAFF TGTGCCAGCAGCTTCGTGTCGAACACTGAAGCTTTCTTT
NA 16 TRBD2 TRBJ2-7 TRBV28 CASSITSGSRFNEQYF TGTGCCAGCAGTATTACTAGCGGGAGTCGTTTTAACGAGCAGTACTTC
NA 16 TRBD2 TRBJ2-1 TRBV2 CASSEEGTGGGNEQFF TGTGCCAGCAGTGAGGAAGGAACGGGAGGGGGGAATGAGCAGTTCTTC
NA 16 NA TRBJ2-7 TRBV5-4 CASSLERRDRNYEQYF TGTGCCAGCAGCTTGGAAAGGAGGGACAGAAACTACGAGCAGTACTTC
NA 15 TRBD1 TRBJ2-7 TRBV6-1 CASIKTGGDSYEQYF TGTGCCAGCATTAAAACAGGGGGCGACTCCTACGAGCAGTACTTC
NA 13 NA TRBJ2-3 TRBV28 CASSLDSGDTQYF TGTGCCAGCAGCTTAGACTCCGGAGATACGCAGTATTTT
NA 14 NA TRBJ1-2 TRBV16 CASSQSRGDYGYTF TGTGCCAGCAGCCAATCGCGGGGAGACTATGGCTACACCTTC
NA 14 TRBD1 TRBJ2-7 TRBV27 CASRTGTGVFEQYF TGTGCCAGCAGAACCGGGACAGGGGTCTTCGAGCAGTACTTC
NA 16 NA TRBJ1-5 TRBV2 CASSQRGGSSNQPQHF TGTGCCAGCAGTCAGCGCGGAGGGAGTAGCAATCAGCCCCAGCATTTT
NA 13 TRBD2 TRBJ2-5 TRBV7-2 CASSPGLAGIWYF TGTGCCAGCAGCCCAGGACTAGCGGGAATATGGTACTTC
NA 15 TRBD2 TRBJ2-5 TRBV19 CASSGSLAGQETQYF TGTGCCAGTAGTGGTTCGCTAGCGGGACAAGAGACCCAGTACTTC
NA 13 TRBD2 TRBJ2-1 TRBV6-9 CATLAGLDNEQFF TGTGCCACCCTAGCGGGACTAGACAATGAGCAGTTCTTC
NA 13 TRBD1 TRBJ1-2 TRBV30 CAWTRQGVGGYTF TGTGCCTGGACCCGACAGGGCGTGGGGGGCTACACCTTC
NA 13 NA TRBJ2-1 TRBV4-3 CASSQDGPNEQFF TGCGCCAGCAGCCAAGACGGTCCGAATGAGCAGTTCTTC
NA 14 NA TRBJ1-5 TRBV6-5 CASSMRGSNQPQHF TGTGCCAGCAGCATGAGGGGGAGCAATCAGCCCCAGCATTTT
NA 13 NA TRBJ1-1 TRBV28 CASAKSWSTEAFF TGTGCCAGCGCCAAATCCTGGAGCACTGAAGCTTTCTTT
NA 15 NA TRBJ2-6 TRBV11-2 CASSALVSGANVLTF TGTGCCAGCAGCGCACTGGTCTCTGGGGCCAACGTCCTGACTTTC
NA 15 NA TRBJ2-7 TRBV6-6 CASSFDSRSSYEQYF TGTGCCAGCAGTTTCGACAGCCGTTCCTCCTACGAGCAGTACTTC
once 16 NA TRBJ2-7 TRBV4-3 CASSQDVSGGSYEQYF TGCGCCAGCAGCCAAGACGTTAGTGGAGGTTCCTACGAGCAGTACTTC
once 16 TRBD1 TRBJ1-1 TRBV28 CASRETGIDMNTEAFF TGTGCCAGCAGGGAGACAGGGATTGACATGAACACTGAAGCTTTCTTT
once 16 TRBD2 TRBJ2-1 TRBV5-6 CASSLGLADYYNEQFF TGTGCCAGCAGCTTAGGCCTAGCGGATTACTACAATGAGCAGTTCTTC